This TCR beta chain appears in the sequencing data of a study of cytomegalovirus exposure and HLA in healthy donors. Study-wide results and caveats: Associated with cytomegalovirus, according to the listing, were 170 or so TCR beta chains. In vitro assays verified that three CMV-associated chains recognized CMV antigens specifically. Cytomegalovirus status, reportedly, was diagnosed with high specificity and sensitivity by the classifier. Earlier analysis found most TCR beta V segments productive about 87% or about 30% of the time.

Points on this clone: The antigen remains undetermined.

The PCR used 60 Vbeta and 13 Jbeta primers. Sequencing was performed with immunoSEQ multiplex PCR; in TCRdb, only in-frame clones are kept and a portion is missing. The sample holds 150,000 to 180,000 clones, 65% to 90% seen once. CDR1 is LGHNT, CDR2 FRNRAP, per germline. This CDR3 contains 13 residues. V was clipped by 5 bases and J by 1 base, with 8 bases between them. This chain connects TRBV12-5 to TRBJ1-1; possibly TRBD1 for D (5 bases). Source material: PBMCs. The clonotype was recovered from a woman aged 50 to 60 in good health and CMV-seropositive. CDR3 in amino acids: CASGPGQNTEAFF. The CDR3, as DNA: TGTGCTAGTGGTCCTGGACAGAACACTGAAGCTTTCTTT.